This T cell receptor (beta chain) was sequenced in a study of cytotoxic CD8 clonotypes in ibrutinib-treated CLL. Study findings and constraints: Treatment saw public clonotypes, which were uncommon, either contract or stay stable. Upon ibrutinib response clonality rose, and upon progression it fell back toward baseline.

A 1 in 200,000 to 1 in 1 million T cell depth was the sequencing target. The data were produced by immunoSEQ multiplex PCR, yet TCRdb's version contains in-frame clones alone and is incomplete. Here the sample spans under 9,500 clones, under 85% being singletons. Points on this clone: The antigen is unknown.

The specimen was PBMCs, collected before ibrutinib treatment. This TCR came from a human donor with chronic lymphocytic leukemia.

CDR3 region: CAWSPTGAQPQHF. CDR3 coding DNA: TGTGCCTGGAGTCCGACAGGGGCCCAGCCCCAGCATTTT. The rearrangement joins TRBV30 to TRBJ1-5; 8 nucleotides match TRBD1. The CDR3 is made up of 13 amino acids. Germline V gives CDR1 GTSNPN, CDR2 SVGIG (reference sequence). The trim removed 2 bases at V and 7 bases at J, leaving 4 bases unmatched.